This T cell receptor beta chain was captured in a study of vaccination and CD4 T cells after COVID-19. Study at large: Post-COVID draws came a median approximately 100 days after diagnosis (range 35 to 161).

Cultured CD4+ T cell DNA underwent sequencing with the Oncomine TCR Beta short-read assay. One entry per CDR3 protein, called by TCRdb with MiXCR from the PCR reads. The profile covers about 18,000 distinct CDR3 sequences, with less than 70% appearing a single time and about 12% taken by the ten largest. Documented treatment: 10-day PBMC culture with coronavirus spike peptide pools or control peptides (ViraFEST assay). Worth noting for this clonotype: What it recognizes is unknown.

Sequencing was done on a sample of CD4+ T cells from blood, cultured in vitro. The sequence was collected from a human donor who had recovered from COVID-19.

The CDR3 loop reads CASSDVGLAVGVDEQYF. Here the CDR3 DNA reads TGTGCCAGCAGTGACGTAGGACTAGCGGTGGGTGTGGACGAGCAGTACTTC. The gene calls are TRBV6-1 and TRBJ2-7; 10 bases are shared with TRBD2. Germline-derived CDR1 and CDR2 are MNHNS and SASEGT. CDR3 length: 17 amino acids. Germline trimming cut 3 bases from V and 5 bases from J; bases unmatched to any gene: 13.